The subject of this entry is one T cell receptor beta chain. It has no known antigen specificity. Base qualities are not provided; no much larger clone lies one nucleotide away. The germline V gene sets CDR1 to MNHEY and CDR2 to SVGEGT. Counted from cysteine to phenylalanine, this CDR3 has 15 amino acids. Just CDR3 DNA is preserved here, 45 bases in frame from base 1. V is reduced by 7 bases and J by 1 base, leaving a spacing of 15 bases between them. Library method: RT-PCR. The instrument was an Illumina HiSeq 2500. The raw public reads went through TCRdb reprocessing: fastp at Q25, MiXCR clone calling, in-frame beta chains kept. Here each entry gathers all rows of one CDR3 protein and keeps the most common genes and DNA. Within this sample are 400,000 to 650,000 distinct CDR3 sequences, with around 7.7% of them counted one time only. The biggest ten clones account for less than 15% of the sample. This record comes from a study of response to subunit inactivated influenza vaccine (dated by TCRdb to 2017 to 2018). Background on the whole study: The study used deep quantitative T cell receptor repertoire profiling to track responses to a trivalent subunit inactivated influenza vaccine. The paper as a whole reports these results and caveats: It was suggested by the authors that each seasonal influenza vaccination may recruit only a limited number of new T cells.

Recombination linked TRBV6-2 or TRBV6-3 to TRBJ2-3; confidence is insufficient to name the D gene. Sample: PBMCs from blood, taken less than 30 months after vaccination. This receptor was identified in a man between 45 and 75 years old who received an inactivated influenza vaccine. Donor details come from another sample of the same person, matched by shared clones. The CDR3 reads as follows: CASTKDRRGTDTQYF. In nucleotides, the sequence is TGTGCCAGCACCAAGGACCGCCGGGGCACAGATACGCAGTATTTT.